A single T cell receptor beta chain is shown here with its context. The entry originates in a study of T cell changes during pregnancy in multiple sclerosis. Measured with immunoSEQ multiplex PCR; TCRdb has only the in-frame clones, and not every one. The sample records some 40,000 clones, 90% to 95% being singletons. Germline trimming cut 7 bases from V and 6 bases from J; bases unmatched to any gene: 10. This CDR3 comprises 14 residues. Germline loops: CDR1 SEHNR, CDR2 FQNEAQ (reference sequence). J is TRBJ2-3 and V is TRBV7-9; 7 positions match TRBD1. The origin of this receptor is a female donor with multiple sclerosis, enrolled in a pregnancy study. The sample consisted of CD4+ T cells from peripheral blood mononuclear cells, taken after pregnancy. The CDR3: CASIPRQGRDTQYF. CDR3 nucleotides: TGTGCCAGCATCCCACGACAGGGACGGGATACGCAGTATTTT.